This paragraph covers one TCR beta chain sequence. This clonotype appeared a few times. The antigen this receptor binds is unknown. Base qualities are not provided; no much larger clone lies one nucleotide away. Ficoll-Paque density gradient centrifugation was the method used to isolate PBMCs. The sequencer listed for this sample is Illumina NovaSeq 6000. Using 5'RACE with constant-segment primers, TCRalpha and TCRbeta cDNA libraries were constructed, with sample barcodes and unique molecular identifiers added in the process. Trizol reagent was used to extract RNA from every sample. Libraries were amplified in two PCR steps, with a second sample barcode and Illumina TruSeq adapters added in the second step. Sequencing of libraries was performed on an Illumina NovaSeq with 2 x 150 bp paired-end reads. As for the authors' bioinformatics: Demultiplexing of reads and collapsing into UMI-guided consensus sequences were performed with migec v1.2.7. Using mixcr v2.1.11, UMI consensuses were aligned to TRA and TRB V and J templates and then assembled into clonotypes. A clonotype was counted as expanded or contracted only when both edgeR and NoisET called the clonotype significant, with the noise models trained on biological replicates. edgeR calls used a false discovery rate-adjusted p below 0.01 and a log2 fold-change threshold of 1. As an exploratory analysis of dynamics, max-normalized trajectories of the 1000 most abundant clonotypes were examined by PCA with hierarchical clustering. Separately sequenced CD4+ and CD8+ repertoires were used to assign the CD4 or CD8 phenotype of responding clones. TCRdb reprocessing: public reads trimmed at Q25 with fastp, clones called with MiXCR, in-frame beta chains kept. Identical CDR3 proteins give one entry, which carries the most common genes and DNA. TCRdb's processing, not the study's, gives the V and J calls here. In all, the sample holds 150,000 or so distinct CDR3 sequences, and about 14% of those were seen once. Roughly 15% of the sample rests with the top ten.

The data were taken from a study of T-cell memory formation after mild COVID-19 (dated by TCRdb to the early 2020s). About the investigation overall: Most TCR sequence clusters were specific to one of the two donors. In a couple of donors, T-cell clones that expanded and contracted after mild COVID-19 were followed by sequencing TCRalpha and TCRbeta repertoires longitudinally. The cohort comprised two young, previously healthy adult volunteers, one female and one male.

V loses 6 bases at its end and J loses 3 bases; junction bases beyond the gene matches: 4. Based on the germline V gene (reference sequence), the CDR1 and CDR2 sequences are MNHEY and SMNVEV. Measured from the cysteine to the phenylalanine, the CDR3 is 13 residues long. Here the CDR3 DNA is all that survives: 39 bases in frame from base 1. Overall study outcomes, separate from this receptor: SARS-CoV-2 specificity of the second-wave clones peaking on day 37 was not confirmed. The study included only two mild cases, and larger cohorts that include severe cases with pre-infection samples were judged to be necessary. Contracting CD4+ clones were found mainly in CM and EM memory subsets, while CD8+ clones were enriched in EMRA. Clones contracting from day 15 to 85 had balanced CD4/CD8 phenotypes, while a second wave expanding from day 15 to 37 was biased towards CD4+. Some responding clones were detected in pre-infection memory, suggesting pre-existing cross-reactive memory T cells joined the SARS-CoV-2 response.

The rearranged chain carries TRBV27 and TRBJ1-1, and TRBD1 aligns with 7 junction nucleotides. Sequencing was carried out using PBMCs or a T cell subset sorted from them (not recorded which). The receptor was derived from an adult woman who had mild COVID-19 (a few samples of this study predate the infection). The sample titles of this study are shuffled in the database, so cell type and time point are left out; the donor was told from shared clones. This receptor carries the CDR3 CASSTGEYTEAFF. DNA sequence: TGTGCCAGCAGCACAGGGGAGTACACTGAAGCTTTCTTT.